This T cell receptor (beta chain) was observed in a study of response to subunit inactivated influenza vaccine. This clonotype was seen more than once but under ten times. What it recognizes is unknown. The CDR3 has 14 residues. Germline values: CDR1 MNHNS, CDR2 SASEGT. V was clipped by 7 bases and J by 3 bases; unmatched bases: 9. MiXCR, applied by TCRdb to the RT-PCR reads, yields one record per CDR3 protein. Of around 790,000 distinct CDR3 sequences in the sample, about 20% were seen once. Study-wide findings and caveats: T cells newly recruited by each seasonal influenza vaccination are few, the authors suggested.

The sequence was collected from a man aged 45 to 65 who received an inactivated influenza vaccine. The V call is TRBV6-1, the J call TRBJ2-7, with TRBD2 matching over 7 bases. This specimen consisted of PBMCs from blood, obtained roughly 5 days after vaccination. For the CDR3, the DNA is TGTGCCAGCACCCATGGACTAGGCCACTACGAGCAGTACTTC. It specifies CASTHGLGHYEQYF.